The 14 T cell receptor beta chains listed next were all sequenced from one sample in a study of T cell clonotyping in hematopoietic cell transplantation (dated by TCRdb to the early 2020s). What the time point label conveys for this sample: recipient sample about 28 days before transplant, after cytoreduction. Library prep was done by the immunoSEQ multiplex PCR assay. TCRdb carries this immuneACCESS record with in-frame sequences only. Its versions omit some clonotypes, under half of them owing to an unresolved V gene in the studies checked, with the rest unexplained. Here the sample has roughly 28,000 clones; approximately 94% occur a single time. Around 2.1% of the sample goes to the ten largest clones. The material was peripheral blood mononuclear cells, obtained before stem cell transplant. The receptors originated from a man in his forties or fifties with acute myeloid leukemia. Some clones in this sample may be carry-over from other donors' samples.

The rearrangement joins TRBV30 to TRBJ2-5, with 8 positions matching TRBD2. The CDR3 is 14 residues long. The V gene's germline CDR1 is GTSNPN and CDR2 SVGIG (reference sequence). Unmatched junction bases numbered 6, after V lost 5 bases and J lost 1 base. Here the CDR3 DNA reads TGTGCCTGGTCACCAGGACTAGCCCAAGAGACCCAGTACTTC. This sequence encodes CAWSPGLAQETQYF.

This sequence joins TRBV4-3 and TRBJ1-1, with D possibly being TRBD1 (5 bases). V was trimmed by 3 bases and J by 8 bases, leaving 19 bases between them. Germline V gene sequence: CDR1 LGHNA, CDR2 YSLEER. The length of the CDR3 is 15 residues. The CDR3 loop is CASSQSLRDHGEAFF. The CDR3 region has the DNA TGCGCCAGCAGCCAGAGTTTGAGGGACCACGGAGAAGCTTTCTTT.

J is TRBJ2-3 and V is TRBV28, with D tentatively TRBD1 or TRBD2 (5 bases each). Per germline, CDR1 MDHEN and CDR2 SYDVKM. CDR3 length: 14 amino acids. V lost 3 bases and J lost 2, with 9 bases in between. CDR3 in amino acids: CASSLGVPTDTQYF. The CDR3 nucleotides read TGTGCCAGCAGTTTGGGGGTCCCCACAGATACGCAGTATTTT.

The chain is built from TRBV7-9 and TRBJ2-5, with a tentative D call TRBD2 (5 bases). Germline values: CDR1 SEHNR, CDR2 FQNEAQ (reference sequence). Deletions cut 5 bases from V and 0 bases from J, with 10 bases between. The CDR3 runs 14 residues. The CDR3 bases are TGTGCCAGCAGCCCGACCGGGAACCAAGAGACCCAGTACTTC. Its protein product is CASSPTGNQETQYF.

The chain links TRBV7-9 to TRBJ1-2, with TRBD1 as a possible D gene (5 bases). V was shortened by 1 base and J by 2 bases, with 8 bases between the two germline ends. The CDR3 runs to 14 residues. Germline CDR1 is SEHNR and CDR2 is FQNEAQ (reference sequence). The CDR3 DNA follows: TGTGCCAGCAGCTTAGGATACAGGAACTATGGCTACACCTTC. The encoded protein is CASSLGYRNYGYTF.

The chain combines TRBV10-3 with TRBJ2-5, with 15 bases matching TRBD2. Germline lookup yields CDR1 ENHRY and CDR2 SYGVKD. J lost 5 bases, V lost 6 bases, and 4 bases had no gene match. There are 15 residues in the CDR3. Here the CDR3 reads CAISGLAGGMETQYF. The CDR3 coding sequence is TGTGCCATCAGCGGACTAGCGGGGGGGATGGAGACCCAGTACTTC.

The chain combines TRBV28 with TRBJ2-4; 7 bases are shared with TRBD2. Germline values: CDR1 MDHEN, CDR2 SYDVKM. V shed 4 bases and J 0 bases; nucleotides not matched to a gene: 0. The CDR3 has 14 amino acids. The CDR3 DNA is TGTGCCAGCAGTTGGGGGGGAGCCAAAAACATTCAGTACTTC. Its translation is CASSWGGAKNIQYF. Supplemented by reference TRBV28 and TRBJ2-4, the full variable domain reads DVKVTQSSRYLVKRTGEKVFLECVQDMDHENMFWYRQDPGLGLRLIYFSYDVKMKEKGDIPEGYSVSREKKERFSLILESASTNQTSMYLCASSWGGAKNIQYFGAGTRLSVL.

The chain combines TRBV4-1 with TRBJ1-4; D perhaps matches TRBD1 (6 bases). The CDR3 sequence is 17 residues long. The V end lost 5 bases, the J end lost 0 bases, and 16 bases lay between the germline ends. Germline loops: CDR1 MGHRA, CDR2 YSYEKL. The CDR3 sequence is CASSKKGGTATNEKLFF. For the CDR3, the DNA is TGCGCCAGCAGCAAAAAGGGGGGAACGGCAACTAATGAAAAACTGTTTTTT.

This clone was recorded only once. The chain combines TRBV6-6 with TRBJ1-4, with a weak D call TRBD1 (5 bases). Germline CDR1 reads MNHNY; CDR2 reads SVGAGI (reference sequence). The CDR3 length is 15 residues. The germline V and J ends were trimmed by 0 bases and 4 bases, with 9 bases remaining between them. The CDR3 DNA is TGTGCCAGCAGTTACTCAGGGGACCTTAATGAAAAACTGTTTTTT. Residues: CASSYSGDLNEKLFF.

This chain uses TRBV30 with TRBJ1-4, with 7 nucleotides matching TRBD1. This CDR3 contains 14 residues. The J segment lost 8 bases and the V segment lost 3 bases, leaving 9 bases of the junction unmatched. Germline CDR1 GTSNPN, CDR2 SVGIG (reference sequence). CDR3: CAWSAQGVPEKLFF. DNA for the CDR3: TGTGCCTGGAGCGCCCAGGGGGTGCCCGAAAAACTGTTTTTT.

In this sample, this clone turned up once. Within the sample, other DNA sequences also encode this same CDR3. V gene TRBV30 combines with J gene TRBJ1-5; D is unresolved. The V and J ends lost 0 bases and 2 bases respectively, with 8 bases between them. Per germline, CDR1 GTSNPN and CDR2 SVGIG (reference sequence). The CDR3 is 14 residues long. CDR3 protein: CAWSVRSGNQPQHF. CDR3 DNA: TGTGCCTGGAGTGTTAGGTCTGGCAATCAGCCCCAGCATTTT. Supplemented by reference TRBV30 and TRBJ1-5, the full variable domain reads SQTIHQWPATLVQPVGSPLSLECTVEGTSNPNLYWYRQAAGRGLQLLFYSVGIGQISSEVPQNLSASRPQDRQFILSSKKLLLSDSGFYLCAWSVRSGNQPQHFGDGTRLSIL.

The chain is built from TRBV7-4 and TRBJ1-5; D is ambiguous. Trimming stripped 5 bases from V and 0 bases from J, with 8 bases between. The CDR3 is 14 amino acids. Germline CDR1 is SGHVT and CDR2 is SQSDAQ. DNA for the CDR3: TGTGCCAGCAGCCAACAAAATAGCAATCAGCCCCAGCATTTT. This encodes CASSQQNSNQPQHF.

The rearrangement links TRBV7-2 to TRBJ2-7; maybe TRBD2 (5 bases). The germline V gene encodes CDR1 SGHTA and CDR2 FQGNSA. This CDR3 spans 14 amino acids. V was pared by 6 bases and J by 2 bases, with 14 bases between. The CDR3: CASRSTGNPYEQYF. The CDR3 nucleotides read TGTGCCAGCAGATCAACCGGGAACCCCTACGAGCAGTACTTC.

The V gene is TRBV10-3, the J gene TRBJ2-3, with D perhaps matching TRBD1 (5 bases). V was clipped by 0 bases and J by 5 bases, with 18 bases between them. Germline CDR1 and CDR2: ENHRY and SYGVKD. The CDR3 totals 17 residues. CDR3 in DNA: TGTGCCATCAGTGAGTCAAGGGGTCTTAGAGGCGTAGATACGCAGTATTTT. Its translation is CAISESRGLRGVDTQYF.